One sample yielded the 14 T cell receptor beta chains listed below, sequenced in a study of blood T cells in healthy people across ages. Together with a sample-barcoded 5' primer, a J-beta primer mix was included in a second PCR lasting roughly 6 to 12 cycles. TCRdb recomputed calls from the 5' RACE reads with MiXCR, one row per CDR3 protein. Of some 940,000 distinct CDR3 sequences listed, about 28% are singletons. These same records also appear under a second study, on T cells of mothers and their children.

The material sequenced was blood. The receptor set was obtained from a middle-aged woman in good health.

V and J are TRBV19 and TRBJ2-5; the match to TRBD1 covers 7 bases. The end of the DNA aligns better with TRBJ2-7, so the J call may be wrong. This CDR3 region has 15 residues. CDR1 and CDR2 (germline): LNHDA, SQIVND (reference sequence). In DNA form, the CDR3 reads TGTGCCAGTAGTATTGCCGGGACAGATGTTACCGAGCAGTACTTC. Protein sequence: CASSIAGTDVTEQYF.

This clonotype was counted a few times. The chain couples TRBV7-2 to TRBJ1-5; TRBD1 matches at 8 bases. After removal of 7 bases from V and 1 base from J, the junction contained 9 bases not matched to a gene. This CDR3 is 16 amino acids long. Germline values: CDR1 SGHTA, CDR2 FQGNSA. CDR3 loop: CASTLQGATSNQPQHF. The CDR3 coding sequence is TGTGCCAGCACCCTTCAGGGGGCCACAAGCAATCAGCCCCAGCATTTT.

This clonotype was counted between two and nine times. V gene TRBV7-2 combines with J gene TRBJ2-7; 9 bases match TRBD2. The CDR3 is 15 amino acids. CDR1 SGHTA and CDR2 FQGNSA come from the germline V gene. V shed 4 bases and J 3 bases; nucleotides not matched to a gene: 7. In DNA, the CDR3 is TGTGCCAGCAGCTATGAGCGGGGGGCCAACTACGAGCAGTACTTC. Translation: CASSYERGANYEQYF.

Remarks on this clonotype: A much more abundant neighbour one base away suggests this may be a read error. The rearrangement joins TRBV6-5 to TRBJ2-5; TRBD1 might be the D (6 bases). V was pared by 6 bases and J by 11 bases, with 22 bases between. CDR3 length: 14 residues. The germline CDR1 and CDR2 sequences are MNHEY and SVGAGI. CDR3 nucleotides: TGTGCCAGCAGGGCCCCACAGGGTTTGAGGGAGCAGTACTTC. Translating it yields CASRAPQGLREQYF.

This clonotype showed up just a few times. The rearrangement links TRBV19 to TRBJ1-1; perhaps TRBD1 as D (6 bases). The CDR3 is 12 amino acids. Deletions cut 5 bases from V and 7 bases from J, with 11 bases between. Germline V gene data show CDR1 as LNHDA and CDR2 as SQIVND (reference sequence). The CDR3 sequence: CASSARDIEAFF. The DNA for the CDR3 is TGTGCCAGTAGTGCGCGGGACATTGAAGCTTTCTTT.

V usage is TRBV12-3 or TRBV12-4 and J usage is TRBJ2-7; 9 nucleotides align to TRBD1. The V gene end was trimmed by 6 bases and the J gene end by 2 bases; junction bases not matched to a gene: 14. The CDR3 totals 17 residues. The DNA for the CDR3 is TGTGCCAGCAGCCGTTGGACAGGGGCGGATTTTGCCTACGAGCAGTACTTC. Its translation: CASSRWTGADFAYEQYF.

Comment on this clonotype: Just one base apart from a much larger clone, this may be a read error. The chain combines TRBV6-5 with TRBJ2-7, with 8 nucleotides matching TRBD1. CDR1 and CDR2 (germline): MNHEY, SVGAGI. The length of the CDR3 is 13 residues. Trimming at V came to 6 bases and at J to 3 bases, leaving 4 bases not matched to a gene. The CDR3 DNA sequence: TGTGCCAGCAGGTACGGGACAGGCTACGAGCAGTACTTC. Its translation is CASRYGTGYEQYF.

V and J are TRBV2 and TRBJ2-7; D ambiguous. V was cut by 8 bases and J by 0 bases, with 17 bases left in between. In germline, CDR1 is SNHLY, CDR2 FYNNEI. The CDR3 covers 15 residues. The CDR3 bases are TGTGCCAGCCTTCAGACCGGATTGAGCTCCTACGAGCAGTACTTC. This translates into CASLQTGLSSYEQYF.

The rearrangement joins TRBV9 to TRBJ1-2; D is undetermined. The CDR3 spans 14 residues. V lost 4 bases and J lost 7, with 17 bases in between. Germline loops: CDR1 SGDLS, CDR2 YYNGEE. The CDR3 DNA is TGTGCCAGCAGCTCCCGCGAAGGGTCTGGTGGCTACACCTTC. Its translation: CASSSREGSGGYTF. Drawing the rest from reference TRBV9 and TRBJ1-2, the complete variable domain is DSGVTQTPKHLITATGQRVTLRCSPRSGDLSVYWYQQSLDQGLQFLIQYYNGEERAKGNILERFSAQQFPDLHSELNLSSLELGDSALYFCASSSREGSGGYTFGSGTRLTVV.

Only a few counts were recorded for this clonotype. J is TRBJ2-3 and V is TRBV7-2; D gene uncertain. The CDR3 length is 16 residues. Germline values: CDR1 SGHTA, CDR2 FQGNSA. V lost 1 base and J 2 bases, leaving 13 bases between the germline ends. The CDR3 loop is CASSLVLEAYTDTQYF. As DNA, the CDR3 is TGTGCCAGCAGCTTAGTACTGGAAGCTTACACAGATACGCAGTATTTT.

The rearrangement joins TRBV7-6 to TRBJ2-5; 11 bases are a match to TRBD2. The CDR3 totals 15 residues. With V trimmed by 1 base and J by 10 bases, 8 bases remained unmatched. Germline V gene lookup returns CDR1 SGHVS and CDR2 FNYEAQ. Here the CDR3 DNA reads TGTGCCAGCAGCTTAGTAGCGGGGGGGCCCGACGACCAGTACTTC. Translation: CASSLVAGGPDDQYF. Combining the CDR3 with reference TRBV7-6 and TRBJ2-5 gives the whole variable domain GAGVSQSPRYKVTKRGQDVALRCDPISGHVSLYWYRQALGQGPEFLTYFNYEAQQDKSGLPNDRFSAERPEGSISTLTIQRTEQRDSAMYRCASSLVAGGPDDQYFGPGTRLLVL.

This rearrangement joins TRBV6-1 to TRBJ1-5; D gene unclear. CDR1 and CDR2 (germline): MNHNS, SASEGT. This CDR3 contains 16 residues. V was pared by 6 bases and J by 0 bases, with 15 bases between. The CDR3 sequence is CASRGRTVSSNQPQHF. The CDR3 DNA follows: TGTGCCAGCAGGGGGAGGACTGTGAGTAGCAATCAGCCCCAGCATTTT.

There are many counts of this clonotype. This chain joins TRBV27 and TRBJ1-5; perhaps TRBD1 as D (5 bases). The CDR3 loop spans 14 amino acids. Looked up from germline, CDR1 is MNHEY and CDR2 is SMNVEV (reference sequence). The germline V and J ends were trimmed by 6 bases and 0 bases, with 9 bases remaining between them. CDR3 coding DNA: TGTGCCAGCAGGCCGGGACTTAGCAATCAGCCCCAGCATTTT. Its translation is CASRPGLSNQPQHF.

The DNA of the CDR3 is TGTGCCAGCAGTTTCAACGGATTTGGGTCGAACACCATATATTTT. This sequence encodes CASSFNGFGSNTIYF. J is TRBJ1-3 and V is TRBV28; the D is unclear. Looked up from germline, CDR1 is MDHEN and CDR2 is SYDVKM. V was trimmed by 3 bases and J by 7 bases, leaving 16 bases between them. CDR3 size: 15 residues.